Listed below are T cell receptor beta chains from one sample, sequenced in a study of blood T cell repertoires in COVID-19. The protocol was immunoSEQ multiplex PCR, while the TCRdb copy is restricted to in-frame clones and leaves out a portion. Of about 100,000 clones listed, approximately 90% were seen once; the top ten hold roughly 0.88%. Sequencing was performed on peripheral blood. The receptor source for this set is a man aged 55 to 69 with acute or convalescent COVID-19. CDR3s include the opening cysteine and the closing phenylalanine or tryptophan. Each record gives: CDR3 DNA, CDR3 protein, D gene, clone size, V gene, J gene. The D gene is left open where the match is weak. Part of the rows lack a size; the others show once, few, many or a class for expanded clones.

cdr3_nt: TGTGCCAGCAGTGAGATCCAACAGCAAACTAATGAAAAACTGTTTTTT; cdr3_aa: CASSEIQQQTNEKLFF; d_call: NA; clone_size: NA; v_call: TRBV2; j_call: TRBJ1-4
cdr3_nt: TGTGCCAGTAGTATACACGGGGGGGCAGACACCGGGGAGCTGTTTTTT; cdr3_aa: CASSIHGGADTGELFF; d_call: TRBD2; clone_size: NA; v_call: TRBV19; j_call: TRBJ2-2
cdr3_nt: TGTGCCAGCAGCTTTGAGGGGGCCGGCTCTGAAGCTTTCTTT; cdr3_aa: CASSFEGAGSEAFF; d_call: TRBD1; clone_size: NA; v_call: TRBV7-2; j_call: TRBJ1-1
cdr3_nt: TGTGCCAGTAGCGGACAGGGGGTCAGTGAGCAGTTCTTC; cdr3_aa: CASSGQGVSEQFF; d_call: TRBD1; clone_size: NA; v_call: TRBV19; j_call: TRBJ2-1
cdr3_nt: TGTGCCAGCAGCTTTTCTGGCGGGGACACTGAAGCTTTCTTT; cdr3_aa: CASSFSGGDTEAFF; d_call: NA; clone_size: NA; v_call: TRBV5-4; j_call: TRBJ1-1
cdr3_nt: TGCGCCAGCAAACAGGGGGTGAGCTCTGGAAACACCATATATTTT; cdr3_aa: CASKQGVSSGNTIYF; d_call: TRBD1; clone_size: NA; v_call: TRBV5-1; j_call: TRBJ1-3
cdr3_nt: TGTGCCAGCAGCCAAGATCTTCAGGGCGGGAGTAGATACAATGAGCAGTTCTTC; cdr3_aa: CASSQDLQGGSRYNEQFF; d_call: TRBD2; clone_size: NA; v_call: TRBV14; j_call: TRBJ2-1
cdr3_nt: TGTGCCAGCAGCCCCCGGACTAGCACAGATACGCAGTATTTT; cdr3_aa: CASSPRTSTDTQYF; d_call: NA; clone_size: NA; v_call: TRBV3-1/TRBV3-2; j_call: TRBJ2-3
cdr3_nt: TGTGCCAGTAGTGAGGGGGCGAACTATGGCTACACCTTC; cdr3_aa: CASSEGANYGYTF; d_call: TRBD1; clone_size: NA; v_call: TRBV19; j_call: TRBJ1-2
cdr3_nt: TGTGCCAGCTCACCCCTAGGGGGCGGCACAGATACGCAGTATTTT; cdr3_aa: CASSPLGGGTDTQYF; d_call: TRBD1; clone_size: once; v_call: TRBV18; j_call: TRBJ2-3
cdr3_nt: TGTGCCAGTAGTTTTTCGGGATCCACTGAAGCTTTCTTT; cdr3_aa: CASSFSGSTEAFF; d_call: NA; clone_size: NA; v_call: TRBV19; j_call: TRBJ1-1
cdr3_nt: TGTGCCACCAGCACAGGCCCGGACTCTGGAAACACCATATATTTT; cdr3_aa: CATSTGPDSGNTIYF; d_call: NA; clone_size: NA; v_call: TRBV24-1; j_call: TRBJ1-3
cdr3_nt: TGTGCCAGCAGCGGATCCGCGGGAGTAACTGATGAGCAGTTCTTC; cdr3_aa: CASSGSAGVTDEQFF; d_call: TRBD2; clone_size: NA; v_call: TRBV9; j_call: TRBJ2-1
cdr3_nt: TGTGCCAGCAGCCCTCGGACTAGCGGGAGGTCAGGAGATACGCAGTATTTT; cdr3_aa: CASSPRTSGRSGDTQYF; d_call: TRBD2; clone_size: NA; v_call: TRBV13; j_call: TRBJ2-3
cdr3_nt: TGCGCCACCTCAGGTTCACTAGCGTACTACAATGAGCAGTTCTTC; cdr3_aa: CATSGSLAYYNEQFF; d_call: TRBD2; clone_size: NA; v_call: TRBV10-2; j_call: TRBJ2-1
cdr3_nt: TGTGCCAGCAGTTTAGCAATTACAGGGGAAGAGACCCAGTACTTC; cdr3_aa: CASSLAITGEETQYF; d_call: TRBD1; clone_size: once; v_call: TRBV28; j_call: TRBJ2-5
cdr3_nt: TGTGCCAGCAGCGTAGGGACAGGGGTAGGATCACCCCTCCACTTT; cdr3_aa: CASSVGTGVGSPLHF; d_call: TRBD1; clone_size: NA; v_call: TRBV7-8; j_call: TRBJ1-6
cdr3_nt: TGTGCCAGCAGTGAGCAGCCCCCCGGGACAGGGGCCTCCTACGAGCAGTACTTC; cdr3_aa: CASSEQPPGTGASYEQYF; d_call: TRBD1; clone_size: few; v_call: TRBV6-1; j_call: TRBJ2-7
cdr3_nt: TGTGCCAGCAGTTACTCGCGGGATAGGGTCTATGGCTACACCTTC; cdr3_aa: CASSYSRDRVYGYTF; d_call: NA; clone_size: NA; v_call: TRBV6-5; j_call: TRBJ1-2
cdr3_nt: TGTGCCAGCAGCGTTTTGACAGGCCATGGGACCCAGTACTTC; cdr3_aa: CASSVLTGHGTQYF; d_call: NA; clone_size: NA; v_call: TRBV9; j_call: TRBJ2-5
cdr3_nt: TGCGCCAGCAGCTTGGTGACAGGAGTTACTGGGGCCAACGTCCTGACTTTC; cdr3_aa: CASSLVTGVTGANVLTF; d_call: NA; clone_size: few; v_call: TRBV5-1; j_call: TRBJ2-6
cdr3_nt: TGTGCCAGCCACCGGGACAGCCATCAGCCCCAGCATTTT; cdr3_aa: CASHRDSHQPQHF; d_call: TRBD1; clone_size: NA; v_call: TRBV19; j_call: TRBJ1-5
cdr3_nt: TGTGCTCACGGGAATCAGCCCCAGCATTTT; cdr3_aa: CAHGNQPQHF; d_call: NA; clone_size: NA; v_call: TRBV28; j_call: TRBJ1-5
cdr3_nt: TGTGCCAGCAGCCAAGTCGCCGGGAGGGGCTACGAGCAGTACTTC; cdr3_aa: CASSQVAGRGYEQYF; d_call: TRBD2; clone_size: NA; v_call: TRBV3-1/TRBV3-2; j_call: TRBJ2-7
cdr3_nt: TGTGCCACCAGTGATTCCACAGGGATCTATGGCTACACCTTC; cdr3_aa: CATSDSTGIYGYTF; d_call: NA; clone_size: NA; v_call: TRBV24-1; j_call: TRBJ1-2
cdr3_nt: TGTGCCAGTACCCTTAATCAGGGAACTACAGGCAATGAGCAGTTCTTC; cdr3_aa: CASTLNQGTTGNEQFF; d_call: NA; clone_size: once; v_call: TRBV19; j_call: TRBJ2-1
cdr3_nt: TGTGCCAGCAGTGAAGCGCTAGGGGCACTCTCTGGAAACACCATATATTTT; cdr3_aa: CASSEALGALSGNTIYF; d_call: NA; clone_size: NA; v_call: TRBV6-1; j_call: TRBJ1-3
cdr3_nt: TGTGCCACCGACAGGGATGTGGACAATGAGCAGTTCTTC; cdr3_aa: CATDRDVDNEQFF; d_call: TRBD1; clone_size: NA; v_call: TRBV6-5; j_call: TRBJ2-1
cdr3_nt: TGCGCCAGCAGCTTGACTAGCGGTTCCTACGAGCAGTACTTC; cdr3_aa: CASSLTSGSYEQYF; d_call: TRBD2; clone_size: NA; v_call: TRBV5-1; j_call: TRBJ2-7
cdr3_nt: TGTGCCACCAGCAGAGACAGGGTAGGCGGCTACACCTTC; cdr3_aa: CATSRDRVGGYTF; d_call: NA; clone_size: NA; v_call: TRBV15; j_call: TRBJ1-2
cdr3_nt: TGTGCCAGCAGTGATGAGGTAGCAGGGGGCGCTTGGAGGCCCCTCCACTTT; cdr3_aa: CASSDEVAGGAWRPLHF; d_call: TRBD1; clone_size: NA; v_call: TRBV2; j_call: TRBJ1-6
cdr3_nt: TGTGCCAGCAGTCTAGCCATCCGCTCCTACGAGCAGTACTTC; cdr3_aa: CASSLAIRSYEQYF; d_call: NA; clone_size: NA; v_call: TRBV27; j_call: TRBJ2-7
cdr3_nt: TGTGCCAGCAGCCGTACGTTAGCGTTTAGCACAGATACGCAGTATTTT; cdr3_aa: CASSRTLAFSTDTQYF; d_call: NA; clone_size: few; v_call: TRBV5-4; j_call: TRBJ2-3
cdr3_nt: TGTGCCACCAGCAGGTGGCAGGGCCCGACCGGGGAGCTGTTTTTT; cdr3_aa: CATSRWQGPTGELFF; d_call: NA; clone_size: once; v_call: TRBV15; j_call: TRBJ2-2
cdr3_nt: TGTGCCAGCAGTTACGCAGGACAGGGTAATTCACCCCTCCACTTT; cdr3_aa: CASSYAGQGNSPLHF; d_call: TRBD1; clone_size: few; v_call: TRBV6-5; j_call: TRBJ1-6
cdr3_nt: TGTGCCTGGAAGGCAGGGGCGGGTCAGCCCCAGCATTTT; cdr3_aa: CAWKAGAGQPQHF; d_call: NA; clone_size: NA; v_call: TRBV30; j_call: TRBJ1-5
cdr3_nt: TGCGCCAGCAGTTTTTCAGGGTGGGATGGCTACACCTTC; cdr3_aa: CASSFSGWDGYTF; d_call: NA; clone_size: NA; v_call: TRBV10-2; j_call: TRBJ1-2
cdr3_nt: TGCAGCGTAACAGGGGCTAGCTCTGGAAACACCATATATTTT; cdr3_aa: CSVTGASSGNTIYF; d_call: TRBD1; clone_size: NA; v_call: TRBV29-1; j_call: TRBJ1-3
cdr3_nt: TGTGCCAGCAGCCAGGGGACAGGGGGCAATCAGCCCCAGCATTTT; cdr3_aa: CASSQGTGGNQPQHF; d_call: TRBD1; clone_size: NA; v_call: TRBV9; j_call: TRBJ1-5
cdr3_nt: TGTGCCAGCAGCTTGGACGGGAGGGCCGGGGAGCTGTTTTTT; cdr3_aa: CASSLDGRAGELFF; d_call: TRBD2; clone_size: NA; v_call: TRBV5-4; j_call: TRBJ2-2
cdr3_nt: TGTGCCAGCTCACCGGTAGCGGGATCTCAGAACACCGGGGAGCTGTTTTTT; cdr3_aa: CASSPVAGSQNTGELFF; d_call: TRBD2; clone_size: NA; v_call: TRBV18; j_call: TRBJ2-2
cdr3_nt: TGTGCCAGCAGCCCTCTTAGGGGTATCACGGTGGACGAGCAGTACTTC; cdr3_aa: CASSPLRGITVDEQYF; d_call: NA; clone_size: NA; v_call: TRBV5-4; j_call: TRBJ2-7